This T cell receptor (beta chain) was identified during a study of blood T cell repertoires in COVID-19 (dated by TCRdb to the early 2020s). Broadly, across the study: Samples covering the acute and convalescent phases of COVID-19 were provided by collaborators in the United States, Italy and Spain. The prospective study material was composed of cDNA or gDNA derived from T cells, B-cell-depleted T cells, or PBMCs. Deeply sampled blood TCRbeta repertoires from subjects exposed to, actively infected with, or recovered from COVID-19 were included in the dataset. The repertoires were released in a freely available public database meant as a resource for research on the immune response to SARS-CoV-2. Samples came from the ongoing ImmuneRACE study (first 160 participants) plus 1,254 subjects from 6 global collaborators. Sample metadata almost always included a de-identified subject ID, COVID-19 status, age in years and sex. HLA class I and class II types, where available, came from metadata supplied by the sample provider rather than from assay-based typing.

Each collaborating institution followed its own protocols to collect whole blood in K2EDTA tubes. For TCRbeta analysis, collaborators shipped samples as frozen whole blood, isolated PBMCs, or DNA extracted from either of those sample types. As concerns this clone: Its specific antigen is unknown. Base qualities are not at hand, and no much larger clone is one base apart.

From V the trimming removes 7 bases and from J it removes 5 bases, while the gene matches leave 16 bases of the junction unaccounted for. Its CDR3 holds 16 amino acids, cysteine through phenylalanine. The only DNA kept is the CDR3, 48 bases in frame from the first base. CDR1 and CDR2, per the germline V gene (reference sequence), are LGHDT and YNNKEL. The immunoSEQ Assay, a bias-controlled multiplex PCR, was used to amplify TCRbeta CDR3 regions from genomic DNA. On the authors' methods: Nucleated cell counts per sample were estimated from amplification of reference gene primers within the assay. To quantify the absolute abundance of each unique TCRbeta CDR3 rearrangement, sequence reads were collapsed and filtered. For each sample, productive Simpson clonality was calculated by taking the square root of Simpson's diversity index across productive rearrangements. Sourced from immuneACCESS, this table was stored by TCRdb with only in-frame sequences that have V and J called. A share of the clones is absent; for the studies checked, an unresolved V gene accounts for under half, and the remainder has no known explanation. Clone size and the V and J calls come from that table; the DNA yielded D and trimming. The table for this sample lists about 64,000 clones; 88% of them were counted only once. The ten largest clones add up to about 4% of the sample.

The paper's findings and limits, for the study overall: How much clinical and demographic metadata was included differed by source and by participant, and the metadata was provided uncurated.

The sequenced material came from peripheral blood. The TCR was taken from a man between 65 and 79 years old with acute or convalescent COVID-19. In this chain, TRBV3-1 (or the pseudogene TRBV3-2) is recombined with TRBJ2-5; TRBD1 fits 7 bases in the junction. The CDR3 region: CASTPAGGGLQETQYF. The DNA reads TGTGCCAGCACCCCGGCAGGGGGTGGCCTCCAGGAGACCCAGTACTTC.